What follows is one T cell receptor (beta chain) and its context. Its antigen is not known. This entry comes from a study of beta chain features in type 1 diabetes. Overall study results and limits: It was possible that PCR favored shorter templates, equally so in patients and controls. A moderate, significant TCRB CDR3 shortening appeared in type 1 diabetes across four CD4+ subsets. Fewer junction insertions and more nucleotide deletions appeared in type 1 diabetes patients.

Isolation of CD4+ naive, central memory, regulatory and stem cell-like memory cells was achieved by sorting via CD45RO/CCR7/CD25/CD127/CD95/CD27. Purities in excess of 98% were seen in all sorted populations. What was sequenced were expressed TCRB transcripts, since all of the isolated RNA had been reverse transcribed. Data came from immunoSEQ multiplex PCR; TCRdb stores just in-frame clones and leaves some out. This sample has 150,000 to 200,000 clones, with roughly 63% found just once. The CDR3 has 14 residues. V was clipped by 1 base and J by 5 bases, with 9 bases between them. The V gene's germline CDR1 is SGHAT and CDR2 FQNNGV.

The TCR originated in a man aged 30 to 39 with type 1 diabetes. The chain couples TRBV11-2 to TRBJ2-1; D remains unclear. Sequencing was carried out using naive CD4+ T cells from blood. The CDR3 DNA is TGTGCCAGCAGCTTAGGGACGACGGACAATGAGCAGTTCTTC. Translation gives CASSLGTTDNEQFF.